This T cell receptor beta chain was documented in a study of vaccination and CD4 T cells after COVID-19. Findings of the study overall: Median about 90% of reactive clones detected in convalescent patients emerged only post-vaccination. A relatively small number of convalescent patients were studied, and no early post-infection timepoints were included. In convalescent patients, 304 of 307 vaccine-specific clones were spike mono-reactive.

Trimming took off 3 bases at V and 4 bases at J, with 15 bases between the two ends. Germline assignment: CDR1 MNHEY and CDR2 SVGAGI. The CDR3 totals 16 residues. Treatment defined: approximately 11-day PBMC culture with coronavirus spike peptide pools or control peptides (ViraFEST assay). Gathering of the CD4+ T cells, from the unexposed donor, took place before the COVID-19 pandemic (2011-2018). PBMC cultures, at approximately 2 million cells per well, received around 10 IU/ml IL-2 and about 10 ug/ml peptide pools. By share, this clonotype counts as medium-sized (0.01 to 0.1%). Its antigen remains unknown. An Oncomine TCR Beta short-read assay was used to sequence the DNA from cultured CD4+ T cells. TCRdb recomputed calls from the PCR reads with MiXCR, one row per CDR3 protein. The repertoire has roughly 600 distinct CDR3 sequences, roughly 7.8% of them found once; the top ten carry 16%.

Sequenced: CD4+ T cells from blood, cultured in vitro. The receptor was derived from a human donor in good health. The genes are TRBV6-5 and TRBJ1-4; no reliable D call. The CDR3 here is CASSYTRRRLNEKLFF. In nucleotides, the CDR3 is TGTGCCAGCAGTTATACCCGACGACGGCTTAATGAAAAACTGTTTTTT.